This TCR beta chain comes out of a study of control samples from healthy donors and cancer patients. The CDR3 sequence is 11 residues long. V was cut by 3 bases and J by 10 bases, with 9 bases left in between. Germline V lookup: CDR1 SEHNR, CDR2 FQNEAQ (reference sequence). This table comes from immunoSEQ multiplex PCR, and its TCRdb copy is limited to in-frame clones, with some not included. The sample gives about 170,000 clones, about 87% of which show up once; 12% is in the top ten. The sample taken for sequencing was blood. The source of this sequence is a man aged 25 to 40 in good health. The chain is built from TRBV7-9 and TRBJ1-1, with D unresolved. CDR3 DNA: TGTGCCAGCAGCTTTGGTTCGGGAGCTTTCTTT. Translating gives CASSFGSGAFF.